This T cell receptor (beta chain) was retrieved from a study of blood T cells in healthy people across ages. General study points: Age showed a roughly linear inverse relationship with TCR beta diversity per million T cells. Long-lived donors carried more naive CD4+ cells and greater diversity than aged donors.

A second PCR of about 6 to 12 cycles used a sample-barcoded 5' primer and a J-beta primer mix. A template-switch adaptor that had 12 random nucleotides put a tag on each cDNA molecule. One entry per CDR3 protein results from TCRdb running MiXCR on the 5' RACE reads. This sample has hundreds of thousands of distinct CDR3 sequences, with less than 35% found just once. Peripheral blood from each donor was collected in a volume of 9.5 to 10 milliliters. This CDR3 is built from 17 residues. CDR1 LGHDT and CDR2 YNNKEL come from the germline V gene (reference sequence). V was pared by 6 bases and J by 10 bases, with 18 bases of the junction left unmatched. The table lists this clonotype with a few counts. Its antigen is currently unknown. A much larger clone differs from this one at a single base, so this may be a read error.

Sequencing was performed on blood. The V call is TRBV3-1, the J call TRBJ2-1; TRBD1 agrees at 10 bases. The TCR comes from an elderly woman in good health. The CDR3 coding sequence is TGTGCCAGCAGTCCCGCTGGTGGGGACAGGGGATGTTACGAGCAGTTCTTC. Its translation is CASSPAGGDRGCYEQFF.